These 6 T cell receptor beta chains were all obtained from the same sample, sequenced in a study of T cell responses to AZD1222 COVID-19 vaccine listed by TCRdb under 2021. The protocol used for the library was the immunoSEQ multiplex PCR assay. Here the immuneACCESS table is served through TCRdb, limited to in-frame sequences with V and J called. Missing clones are a known gap in these copies; in checked studies unresolved V genes cover under half, and the rest lacks a known reason. Here the sample has around 210,000 clones; about 94% occur a single time. The ten largest clones represent 1.7% of the sample. According to the study, the label for this sample's time point signals: about 28 days (+/-7) after the second vaccine dose. Per the publication, the treatment or condition label means: meningococcal conjugate vaccine given as trial control. Specimen: peripheral blood, collected 28 days after the second dose of the MenACWY control vaccine. The receptors were sampled from an adult who received the MenACWY meningococcal vaccine as a control.

The genes are TRBV29-1 and TRBJ2-3; D uncertain. V lost 3 bases to trimming and J lost 1 base, with 14 bases between them. Germline assignment: CDR1 SQVTM and CDR2 ANQGSEA. The CDR3 runs 15 residues. CDR3 amino acids: CSVDLAPRGTDTQYF. As DNA, the CDR3 is TGCAGCGTTGATCTGGCCCCCCGGGGCACAGATACGCAGTATTTT.

This chain joins TRBV4-3 and TRBJ1-2; TRBD1 matches 8 bases. The germline V gene has CDR1 LGHNA and CDR2 YSLEER. This CDR3 spans 13 amino acids. The junction had 4 bases not matched to a gene; V was cut back by 2 bases and J by 8 bases. For the CDR3, the DNA is TGCGCCAGCAGCCAACAGGGGGCAGAAGGCTACACCTTC. Its protein product is CASSQQGAEGYTF.

This chain uses TRBV7-9 with TRBJ1-5; D is uncertain. CDR3 size: 14 residues. V was clipped by 1 base and J by 6 bases, with 10 bases between them. Germline loops: CDR1 SEHNR, CDR2 FQNEAQ (reference sequence). As DNA, the CDR3 is TGTGCCAGCAGCTTAGGGTCAGTAGGTCAGCCCCAGCATTTT. Encoded protein: CASSLGSVGQPQHF.

The chain links TRBV3-1 (or the pseudogene TRBV3-2) to TRBJ1-1; D remains unclear. The CDR3 is 13 amino acids. The germline V gene has CDR1 LGHDT and CDR2 YNNKEL (reference sequence). Trimming cost V 0 bases and J 6 bases, with 8 bases left between them. In nucleotides, the CDR3 is TGTGCCAGCAGCCAAGAGGTAGTGGCTGAAGCTTTCTTT. Protein: CASSQEVVAEAFF.

The chain combines TRBV6-5 with TRBJ2-7; TRBD1 aligns across 8 bases. CDR1 MNHEY and CDR2 SVGAGI come from the germline V gene. The CDR3 spans 16 residues. Trimming at V came to 0 bases and at J to 1 base, leaving 5 bases not matched to a gene. This CDR3 reads CASSYSYRGLSYEQYF. The DNA for the CDR3 is TGTGCCAGCAGTTACTCATACAGGGGGTTGTCCTACGAGCAGTACTTC.

The CDR3 here is CATSRGYNSPLHF. DNA for the CDR3: TGTGCCACCTCCAGGGGATACAATTCACCCCTCCACTTT. J is TRBJ1-6 and V is TRBV24-1; possibly TRBD1 for D (6 bases). This CDR3 is 13 amino acids long. The germline V gene has CDR1 KGHDR and CDR2 SFDVKD. The V end was cut by 9 bases, the J end by 7 bases, with 12 bases between.